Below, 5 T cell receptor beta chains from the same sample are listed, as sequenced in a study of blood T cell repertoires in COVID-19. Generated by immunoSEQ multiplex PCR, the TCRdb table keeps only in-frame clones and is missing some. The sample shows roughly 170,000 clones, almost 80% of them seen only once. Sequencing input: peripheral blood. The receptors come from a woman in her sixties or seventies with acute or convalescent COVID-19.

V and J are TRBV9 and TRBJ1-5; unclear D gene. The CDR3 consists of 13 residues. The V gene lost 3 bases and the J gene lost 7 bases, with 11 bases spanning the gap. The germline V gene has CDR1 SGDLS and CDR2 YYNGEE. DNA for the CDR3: TGTGCCAGCAGCGCCGGGGTAGGACAGCCCCAGCATTTT. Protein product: CASSAGVGQPQHF. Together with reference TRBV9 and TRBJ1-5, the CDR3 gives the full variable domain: DSGVTQTPKHLITATGQRVTLRCSPRSGDLSVYWYQQSLDQGLQFLIQYYNGEERAKGNILERFSAQQFPDLHSELNLSSLELGDSALYFCASSAGVGQPQHFGDGTRLSIL.

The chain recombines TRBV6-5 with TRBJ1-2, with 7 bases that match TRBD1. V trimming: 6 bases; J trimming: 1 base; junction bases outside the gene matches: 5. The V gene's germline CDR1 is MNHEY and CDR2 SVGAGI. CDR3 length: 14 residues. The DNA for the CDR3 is TGTGCCAGCAGGACGGGACAGAATAACTATGGCTACACCTTC. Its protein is CASRTGQNNYGYTF.

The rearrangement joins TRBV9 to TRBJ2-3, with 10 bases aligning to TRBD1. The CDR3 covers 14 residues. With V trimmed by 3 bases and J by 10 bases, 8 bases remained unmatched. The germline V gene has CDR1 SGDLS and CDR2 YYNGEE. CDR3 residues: CASSALTGGSSQYF. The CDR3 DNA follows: TGTGCCAGCAGCGCCCTGACAGGGGGCTCTTCGCAGTATTTT. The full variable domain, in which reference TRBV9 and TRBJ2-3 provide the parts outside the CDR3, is DSGVTQTPKHLITATGQRVTLRCSPRSGDLSVYWYQQSLDQGLQFLIQYYNGEERAKGNILERFSAQQFPDLHSELNLSSLELGDSALYFCASSALTGGSSQYFGPGTRLTVL.

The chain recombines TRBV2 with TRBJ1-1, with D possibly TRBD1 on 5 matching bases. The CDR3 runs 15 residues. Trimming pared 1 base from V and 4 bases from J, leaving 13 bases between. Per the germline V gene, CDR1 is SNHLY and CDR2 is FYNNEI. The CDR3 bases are TGTGCCAGCAGTGAAGGTGCCGGGGGGACCACTGAAGCTTTCTTT. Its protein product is CASSEGAGGTTEAFF.

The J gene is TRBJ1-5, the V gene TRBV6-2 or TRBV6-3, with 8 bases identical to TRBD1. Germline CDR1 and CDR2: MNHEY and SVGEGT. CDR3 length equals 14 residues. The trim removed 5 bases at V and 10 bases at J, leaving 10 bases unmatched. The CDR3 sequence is CASSTRDRKVPQHF. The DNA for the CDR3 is TGTGCCAGCAGTACCCGGGACAGGAAAGTTCCCCAGCATTTT.